The TCR beta chain under discussion was sequenced for a study of blood T cells in healthy people across ages. The CDR3 is 14 residues long. J lost 6 bases, V lost 5 bases, and 8 bases had no gene match. Germline V lookup: CDR1 MNHEY, CDR2 SMNVEV (reference sequence). Through a sample-barcoded 5' primer and a J-beta primer mix, a second PCR was run for roughly 7 to 12 cycles. TCRdb re-derived calls from the 5' RACE reads in MiXCR, one entry per CDR3 protein. The sample comprises about 1,800,000 distinct CDR3 sequences, 25% to 30% of which are singletons, and about 8% rests with the top ten. There are a few counts of this clonotype.

This clonotype was obtained from a woman aged 25 to 39 in good health. V usage is TRBV27 and J usage is TRBJ1-2, with 8 positions matching TRBD1. Sequencing was performed on blood. The CDR3 reads CASSRQGRSDGYTF. DNA of the CDR3: TGTGCCAGCAGTCGACAGGGGCGATCCGATGGCTACACCTTC.